A single T cell receptor (beta chain) is shown here with its context. Its antigen is not known. PCR was performed using 60 Vbeta and 13 Jbeta primers. The method was immunoSEQ multiplex PCR; TCRdb's version includes in-frame clones alone and lacks a portion of them. Of 150,000 to 200,000 clones listed, 80% are singletons. The data are from a study of cytomegalovirus exposure and HLA in healthy donors. The overall study: Among the approximately 400 donors who were genotyped, about 84% fell in the genetic ancestry cluster that is associated with self-reported Caucasian donors. General study findings and limits: Published work reported that the classifier diagnosed cytomegalovirus status with high specificity and sensitivity. Per a later analysis, about 17,000 TCR beta sequences showed association with HLA alleles at 0.05 false discovery rate.

Germline V gene data show CDR1 as MNHEY and CDR2 as SVGAGI. This CDR3 has 16 amino acids. Deletions cut 4 bases from V and 0 bases from J, with 13 bases between. The sample comprised PBMCs. This sequence was found in a girl between 5 and 17 years old in good health and CMV-seropositive. The chain couples TRBV6-5 to TRBJ2-1; D is unclear. The CDR3 DNA reads as TGTGCCAGCAGTTCCGAAACATCATACTCCTACAATGAGCAGTTCTTC. Translating it yields CASSSETSYSYNEQFF.